This entry lists 12 T cell receptor beta chains sequenced from one sample in a study of blood T cells in healthy people across ages. Sample-barcoded 5' priming and a J-beta primer mix drove a second PCR of roughly 6 to 12 cycles. TCRdb processed the 5' RACE reads anew with MiXCR; each CDR3 protein has one entry. The repertoire holds about 680,000 distinct CDR3 sequences, with around 48% as singletons. Sequenced: blood. These receptors all come from a woman in her fifties or sixties in good health.

On this clonotype: The germline gene is not matched at one end of the junction; a read error may be the cause. The CDR3 loop is CASSNSGGELYF. CDR3 DNA: TGTGCCAGCAGCAATTCAGGGGGAGAGCTGTACTTC. The chain joins TRBV6-5 to TRBJ2-7; 7 nucleotides agree with TRBD1. CDR1 is MNHEY, CDR2 SVGAGI, per germline. The CDR3 contains 12 residues.

In the case of this clonotype: The CDR3 does not close with the conserved phenylalanine or tryptophan, likely indicating a read error. The chain recombines TRBV20-1 with TRBJ2-7, with D maybe TRBD2 (6 bases). The germline V gene has CDR1 DFQATT and CDR2 SNEGSKA (reference sequence). The V end lost 6 bases, the J end lost 2 bases, and 11 bases lay between the germline ends. The CDR3 extends over 12 amino acids. Here the CDR3 DNA reads TGCAGTGCGGGCGGGGAGCCCTACGAGCAGTACTTG. This codes for CSAGGEPYEQYL.

The chain couples TRBV7-2 to TRBJ2-7; perhaps D is TRBD1 or TRBD2 (5 bases each). The V and J ends lost 7 bases and 0 bases respectively, with 16 bases between them. Germline V gene lookup returns CDR1 SGHTA and CDR2 FQGNSA. This CDR3 has 15 residues. The CDR3, as DNA: TGTGCCAGCACCCCGGCCGGGACCCCCTCCTACGAGCAGTACTTC. Encoded protein: CASTPAGTPSYEQYF.

V usage is TRBV4-3 and J usage is TRBJ2-6, with a weak D call TRBD2 (5 bases). V was clipped by 2 bases and J by 0 bases, with 14 bases between them. From germline, CDR1 is LGHNA and CDR2 YSLEER. There are 18 residues in the CDR3. The CDR3 nucleotides are TGCGCCAGCAGCCAACTAGCTGCCGAGAGCTCTGGGGCCAACGTCCTGACTTTC. This encodes CASSQLAAESSGANVLTF.

This clonotype showed up just a few times. The V and J genes are TRBV10-3 and TRBJ2-1; the D is unclear. The CDR3 spans 12 residues. Germline values: CDR1 ENHRY, CDR2 SYGVKD. Trimming removed 0 bases from V and 4 bases from J, with 1 base in between. The CDR3 DNA follows: TGTGCCATCAGTGAGTCTTACAATGAGCAGTTCTTC. This codes for CAISESYNEQFF.

This clonotype has only a few counts. The chain has TRBV20-1 and TRBJ2-7; 12 bases agree with TRBD2. The CDR3 length is 15 residues. Germline CDR1 reads DFQATT; CDR2 reads SNEGSKA (reference sequence). With 5 bases clipped from V and 3 bases from J, the junction kept 8 bases outside the gene matches. CDR3 region: CSAPDQTSGSYEQYF. CDR3 coding DNA: TGCAGTGCTCCGGACCAGACTAGCGGGAGCTACGAGCAGTACTTC.

This chain links TRBV28 with TRBJ1-1; the match to TRBD1 covers 7 bases. This CDR3 comprises 13 residues. Germline CDR1 is MDHEN and CDR2 is SYDVKM. Trimming at V came to 4 bases and at J to 8 bases, leaving 7 bases not matched to a gene. CDR3 protein: CASSSPDREEAFF. The CDR3 DNA sequence: TGTGCCAGCAGTTCACCTGACAGGGAAGAAGCTTTCTTT.

The chain employs TRBV5-1 and TRBJ2-3, with a possible D match to TRBD2 (6 bases). CDR3 size: 14 residues. With 4 bases removed from V and 2 bases from J, the gap between germline ends came to 11 bases. CDR1 and CDR2 from the germline V gene are SGHRS and YFSETQ. CDR3 DNA: TGCGCCAGCAGCACCGGGGAGGTCACAGATACGCAGTATTTT. Translation: CASSTGEVTDTQYF.

This clonotype occurred once. The chain employs TRBV20-1 and TRBJ2-1; unclear D gene. The DNA matches TRBJ2-7 better at its end, which makes the J call doubtful. Germline loops: CDR1 DFQATT, CDR2 SNEGSKA (reference sequence). The CDR3 extends over 14 amino acids. The CDR3 region has the DNA TGCAGTGCTCCAGCCCGAAGCTCCTACAATGAGCAGTACTTC. This encodes CSAPARSSYNEQYF.

The rearrangement joins TRBV7-8 to TRBJ1-1, with D maybe TRBD1 (5 bases). CDR1 is SGHVS, CDR2 FQNEAQ, per germline. Trimming stripped 5 bases from V and 0 bases from J, with 10 bases between. This CDR3 comprises 14 residues. CDR3 DNA: TGTGCCAGCAGCCCCAGGGCCGTGAACACTGAAGCTTTCTTT. It codes for CASSPRAVNTEAFF.

This rearrangement joins TRBV5-1 to TRBJ1-5, with D perhaps matching TRBD1 (5 bases). Trimming took 0 bases from V and 7 from J, leaving 14 bases between them. The CDR3 sequence is 15 residues long. Germline assignment: CDR1 SGHRS and CDR2 YFSETQ. The DNA for the CDR3 is TGCGCCAGCAGCTTGGATGGACAAAGGCACCAGCCCCAGCATTTT. Translation: CASSLDGQRHQPQHF.

In regard to this clonotype: One end of the junction does not line up with germline, which may come from a read error. CDR3 nucleotides: TGTGCCGGCAGCTTCCGGGACAGGGAGTACGAGCAGTACTTC. This encodes CAGSFRDREYEQYF. The chain employs TRBV7-2 and TRBJ2-5; the match to TRBD1 covers 9 bases. The J call may be in error: the DNA end matches TRBJ2-7 better. The CDR3 is 14 amino acids. Germline CDR1 SGHTA, CDR2 FQGNSA.